What follows describes a single T cell receptor beta chain. The sample is drawn from a study of T cells in localized non-small cell lung cancer. Trimming took 0 bases from V and 3 from J, leaving 0 bases between them. The V gene's germline CDR1 is ENHRY and CDR2 SYGVKD. This CDR3 has 12 amino acids. Some clones are missing from TCRdb's copy, which holds only in-frame ones; the method was immunoSEQ multiplex PCR. The table lists about 41,000 clones, about 85% of them singletons, with roughly 7.7% in the top ten. Material: peripheral blood, obtained before any cancer treatment. The chain couples TRBV10-3 to TRBJ1-3, with no clear D. The source of this sequence is a woman aged 18 to 55 with stage III lung adenocarcinoma. CDR3 coding DNA: TGTGCCATCAGTGAGTCTGGAAACACCATATATTTT. This gives the protein CAISESGNTIYF.